The TCR beta chain under discussion was sequenced for a study of shared clonotypes between healthy human individuals. Study as a whole: Three plates each covered CD4 naive and memory; CD8 naive two, CD8 memory one.

The V end lost 4 bases, the J end lost 2 bases, and 12 bases lay between the germline ends. From germline, CDR1 is MNHEY and CDR2 SVGAGI. The CDR3 contains 14 residues. This clone was counted between two and nine times. Antigen unknown. Broader study findings: The four-donor shared clonotypes exceeded non-shared clonotypes in generation probability, with non-shared ones scoring lower. Rarefaction exposed incomplete sorted-subset sequencing despite large depth.

Naivety among CD8 cells was defined by CD45RO negativity and positive CCR7 selection, thereby excluding terminally differentiated effector memory CD45RA+ cells. Sequencing was performed with immunoSEQ multiplex PCR; in TCRdb, only in-frame clones are kept and a portion is missing. The table has some 740,000 clones, 80% to 95% seen once. This TCR derives from a man aged 25 to 40 in good health. V is TRBV6-5 and J is TRBJ2-7; no firm D call. Source material: naive CD8+ T cells sorted from blood. The CDR3 coding sequence is TGTGCCAGCAGTTCTCCCGATTCGGCCTACGAGCAGTACTTC. Its protein product is CASSSPDSAYEQYF.